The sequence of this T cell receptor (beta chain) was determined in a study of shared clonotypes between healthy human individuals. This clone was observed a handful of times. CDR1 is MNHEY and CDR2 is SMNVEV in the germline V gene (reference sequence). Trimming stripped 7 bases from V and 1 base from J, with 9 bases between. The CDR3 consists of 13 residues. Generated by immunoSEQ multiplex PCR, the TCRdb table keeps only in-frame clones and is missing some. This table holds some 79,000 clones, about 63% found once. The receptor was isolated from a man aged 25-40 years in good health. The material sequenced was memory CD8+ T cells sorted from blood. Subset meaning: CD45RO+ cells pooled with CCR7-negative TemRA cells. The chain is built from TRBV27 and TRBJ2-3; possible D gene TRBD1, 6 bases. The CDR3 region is CASTRGGTDTQYF. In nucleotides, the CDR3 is TGTGCCAGCACCAGGGGCGGCACAGATACGCAGTATTTT.